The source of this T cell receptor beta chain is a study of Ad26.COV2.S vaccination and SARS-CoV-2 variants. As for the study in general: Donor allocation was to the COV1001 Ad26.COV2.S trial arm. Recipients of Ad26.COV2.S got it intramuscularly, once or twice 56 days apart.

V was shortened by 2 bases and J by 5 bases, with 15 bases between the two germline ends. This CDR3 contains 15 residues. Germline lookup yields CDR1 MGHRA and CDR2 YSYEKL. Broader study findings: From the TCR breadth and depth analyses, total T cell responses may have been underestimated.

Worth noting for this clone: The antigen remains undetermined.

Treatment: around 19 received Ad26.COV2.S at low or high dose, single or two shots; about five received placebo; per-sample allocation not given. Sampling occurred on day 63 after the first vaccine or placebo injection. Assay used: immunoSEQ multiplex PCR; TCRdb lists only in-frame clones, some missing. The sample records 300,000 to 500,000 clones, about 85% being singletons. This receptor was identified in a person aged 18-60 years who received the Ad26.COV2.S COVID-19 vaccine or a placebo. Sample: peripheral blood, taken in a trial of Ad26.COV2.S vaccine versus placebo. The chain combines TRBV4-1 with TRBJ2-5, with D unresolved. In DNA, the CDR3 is TGCGCCAGCAGCCAATTTCTTAACAGTGGCGAGACCCAGTACTTC. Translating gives CASSQFLNSGETQYF.